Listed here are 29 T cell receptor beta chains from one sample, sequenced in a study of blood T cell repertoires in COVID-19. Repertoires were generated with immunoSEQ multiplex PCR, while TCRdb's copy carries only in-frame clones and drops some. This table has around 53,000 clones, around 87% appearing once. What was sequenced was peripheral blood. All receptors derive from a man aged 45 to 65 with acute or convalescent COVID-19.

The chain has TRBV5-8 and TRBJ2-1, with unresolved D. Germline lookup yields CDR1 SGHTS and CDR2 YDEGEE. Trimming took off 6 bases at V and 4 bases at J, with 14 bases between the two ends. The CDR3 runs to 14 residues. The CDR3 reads CASTPRPTYNEQFF. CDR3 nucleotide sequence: TGTGCCAGCACCCCCAGGCCAACATACAATGAGCAGTTCTTC.

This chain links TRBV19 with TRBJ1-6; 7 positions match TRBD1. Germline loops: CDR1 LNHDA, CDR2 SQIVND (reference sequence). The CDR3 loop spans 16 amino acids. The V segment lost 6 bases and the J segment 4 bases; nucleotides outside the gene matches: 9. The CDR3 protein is CASRKLRDSYNSPLHF. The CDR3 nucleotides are TGTGCCAGTAGAAAACTCCGGGACAGTTATAATTCACCCCTCCACTTT.

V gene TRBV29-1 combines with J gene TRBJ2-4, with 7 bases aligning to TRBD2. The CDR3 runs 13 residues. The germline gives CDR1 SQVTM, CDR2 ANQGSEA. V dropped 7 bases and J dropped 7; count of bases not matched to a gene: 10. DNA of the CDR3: TGCAGCGCTAAGCGGGACGATCGGAACATTCAGTACTTC. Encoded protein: CSAKRDDRNIQYF. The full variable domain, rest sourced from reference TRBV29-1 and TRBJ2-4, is SAVISQKPSRDICQRGTSLTIQCQVDSQVTMMFWYRQQPGQSLTLIATANQGSEATYESGFVIDKFPISRPNLTFSTLTVSNMSPEDSSIYLCSAKRDDRNIQYFGAGTRLSVL.

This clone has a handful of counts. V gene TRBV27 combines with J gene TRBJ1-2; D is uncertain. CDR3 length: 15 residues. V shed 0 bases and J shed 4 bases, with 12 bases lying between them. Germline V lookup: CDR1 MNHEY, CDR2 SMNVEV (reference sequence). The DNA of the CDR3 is TGTGCCAGCAGTTTATCGGAGGGAGGAAGCTATGGCTACACCTTC. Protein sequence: CASSLSEGGSYGYTF.

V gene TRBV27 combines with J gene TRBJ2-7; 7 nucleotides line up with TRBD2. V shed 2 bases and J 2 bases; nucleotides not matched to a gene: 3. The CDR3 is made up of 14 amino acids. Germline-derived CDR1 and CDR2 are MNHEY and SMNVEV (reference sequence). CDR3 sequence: CASSLGGGTYEQYF. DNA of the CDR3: TGTGCCAGCAGTTTAGGGGGGGGGACCTACGAGCAGTACTTC.

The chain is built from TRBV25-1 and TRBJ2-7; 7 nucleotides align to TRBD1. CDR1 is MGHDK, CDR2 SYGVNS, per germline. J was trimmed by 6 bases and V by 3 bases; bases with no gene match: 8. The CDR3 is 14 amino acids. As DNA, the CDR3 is TGTGCCAGCAGTGATAGGGGGCGAGGCCCCGAGCAGTACTTC. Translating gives CASSDRGRGPEQYF.

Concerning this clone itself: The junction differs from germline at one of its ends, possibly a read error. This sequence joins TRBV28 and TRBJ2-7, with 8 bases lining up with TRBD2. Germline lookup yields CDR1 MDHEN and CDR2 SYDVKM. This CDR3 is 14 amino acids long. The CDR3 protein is CASILERESGEQCF. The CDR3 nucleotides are TGTGCCAGCATCCTGGAGCGGGAGTCGGGAGAGCAGTGCTTC.

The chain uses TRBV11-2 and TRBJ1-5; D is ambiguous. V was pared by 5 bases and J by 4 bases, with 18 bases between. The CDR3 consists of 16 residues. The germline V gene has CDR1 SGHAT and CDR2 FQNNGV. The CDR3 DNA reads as TGTGCCAGCAGCCAGAATCCCCTCTTGCGGAATCAGCCCCAGCATTTT. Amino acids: CASSQNPLLRNQPQHF.

CDR3 coding DNA: TGTGCCAGCAGCCCTCGGGGGGCCTCGTACGAGCAGTACTTC. It is translated as CASSPRGASYEQYF. V and J are TRBV3-1 (or the pseudogene TRBV3-2) and TRBJ2-7; TRBD2 might be the D (7 bases). Germline V gives CDR1 LGHDT, CDR2 YNNKEL (reference sequence). Trimming cost V 4 bases and J 4 bases, with 14 bases left between them. The CDR3 is 14 amino acids.

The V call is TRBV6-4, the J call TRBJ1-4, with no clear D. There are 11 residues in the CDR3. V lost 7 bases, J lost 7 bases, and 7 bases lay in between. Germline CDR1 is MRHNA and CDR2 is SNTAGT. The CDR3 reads CASMLSEKLFF. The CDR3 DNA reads TGTGCCAGCATGTTATCTGAAAAACTGTTTTTT.

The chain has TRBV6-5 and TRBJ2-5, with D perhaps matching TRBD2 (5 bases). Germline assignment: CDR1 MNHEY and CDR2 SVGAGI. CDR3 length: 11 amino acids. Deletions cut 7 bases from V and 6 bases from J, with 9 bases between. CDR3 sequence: CASNYGKTQYF. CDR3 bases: TGTGCCAGCAACTACGGGAAGACCCAGTACTTC.

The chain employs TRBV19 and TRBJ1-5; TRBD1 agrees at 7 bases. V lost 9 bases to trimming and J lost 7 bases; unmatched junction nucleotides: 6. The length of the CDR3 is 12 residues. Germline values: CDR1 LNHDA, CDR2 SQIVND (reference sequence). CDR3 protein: CASKTGRQPQHF. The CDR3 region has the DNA TGTGCCAGCAAGACAGGGAGGCAGCCCCAGCATTTT. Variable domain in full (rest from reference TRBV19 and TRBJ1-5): DGGITQSPKYLFRKEGQNVTLSCEQNLNHDAMYWYRQDPGQGLRLIYYSQIVNDFQKGDIAEGYSVSREKKESFPLTVTSAQKNPTAFYLCASKTGRQPQHFGDGTRLSIL.

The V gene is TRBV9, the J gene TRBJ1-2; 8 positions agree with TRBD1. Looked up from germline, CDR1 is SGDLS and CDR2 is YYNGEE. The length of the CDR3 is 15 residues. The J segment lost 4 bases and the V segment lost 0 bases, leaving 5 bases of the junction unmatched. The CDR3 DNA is TGTGCCAGCAGCGTAGAGCAGGGGGCTACCTATGGCTACACCTTC. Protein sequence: CASSVEQGATYGYTF.

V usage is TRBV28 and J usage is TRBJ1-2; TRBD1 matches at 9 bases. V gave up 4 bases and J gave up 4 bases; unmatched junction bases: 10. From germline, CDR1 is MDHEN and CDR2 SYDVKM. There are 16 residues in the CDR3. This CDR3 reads CASSSTGTGRTYGYTF. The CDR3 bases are TGTGCCAGCAGTTCAACCGGGACAGGGAGGACCTATGGCTACACCTTC.

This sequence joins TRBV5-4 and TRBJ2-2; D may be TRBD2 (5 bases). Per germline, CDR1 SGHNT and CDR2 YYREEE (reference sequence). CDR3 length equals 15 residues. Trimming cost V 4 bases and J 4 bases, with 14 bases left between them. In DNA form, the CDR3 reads TGTGCCAGCAGCATGAGCGGCCTGGGCACCGGGGAGCTGTTTTTT. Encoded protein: CASSMSGLGTGELFF.

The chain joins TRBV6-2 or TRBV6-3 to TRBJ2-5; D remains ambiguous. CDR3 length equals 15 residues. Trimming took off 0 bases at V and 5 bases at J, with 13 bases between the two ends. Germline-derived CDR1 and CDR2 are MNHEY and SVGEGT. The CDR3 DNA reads TGTGCCAGCAGTTACTCGTTTTCACCCGAGGAGACCCAGTACTTC. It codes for CASSYSFSPEETQYF.

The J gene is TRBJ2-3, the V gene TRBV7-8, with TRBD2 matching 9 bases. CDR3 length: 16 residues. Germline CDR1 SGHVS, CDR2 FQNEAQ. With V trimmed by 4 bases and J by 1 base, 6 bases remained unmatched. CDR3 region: CASSSGQRGGTDTQYF. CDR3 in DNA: TGTGCCAGCAGCTCAGGACAGCGGGGGGGCACAGATACGCAGTATTTT.

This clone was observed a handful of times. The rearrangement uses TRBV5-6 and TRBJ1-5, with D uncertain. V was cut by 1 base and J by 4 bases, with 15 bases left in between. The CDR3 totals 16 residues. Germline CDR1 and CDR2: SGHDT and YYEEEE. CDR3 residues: CASSLRGRERNQPQHF. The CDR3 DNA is TGTGCCAGCAGCTTGAGAGGCCGGGAAAGGAATCAGCCCCAGCATTTT. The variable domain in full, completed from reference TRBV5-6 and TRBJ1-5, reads DAGVTQSPTHLIKTRGQQVTLRCSPKSGHDTVSWYQQALGQGPQFIFQYYEEEERQRGNFPDRFSGHQFPNYSSELNVNALLLGDSALYLCASSLRGRERNQPQHFGDGTRLSIL.

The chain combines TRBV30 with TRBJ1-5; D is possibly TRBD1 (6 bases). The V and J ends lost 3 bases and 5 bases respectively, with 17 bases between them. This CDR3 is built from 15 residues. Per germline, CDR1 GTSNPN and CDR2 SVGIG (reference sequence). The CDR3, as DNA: TGTGCCTGGAGCAGGGGCGGCAGGGGATATCAGCCCCAGCATTTT. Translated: CAWSRGGRGYQPQHF.

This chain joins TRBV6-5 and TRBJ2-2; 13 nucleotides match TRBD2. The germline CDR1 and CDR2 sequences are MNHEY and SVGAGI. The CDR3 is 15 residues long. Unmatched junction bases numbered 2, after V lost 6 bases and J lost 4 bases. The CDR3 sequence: CASRGTSGATGELFF. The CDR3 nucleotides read TGTGCCAGCAGGGGGACTAGCGGGGCCACCGGGGAGCTGTTTTTT.

The CDR3 coding sequence is TGTGCCAGCACCGGGGACAGGGGGGACACTGAAGCTTTCTTT. Amino acid sequence: CASTGDRGDTEAFF. The chain has TRBV2 and TRBJ1-1; 11 bases are shared with TRBD1. This CDR3 spans 14 amino acids. Trimming removed 7 bases from V and 3 bases from J; junction bases left unmatched: 4. Germline loops: CDR1 SNHLY, CDR2 FYNNEI.

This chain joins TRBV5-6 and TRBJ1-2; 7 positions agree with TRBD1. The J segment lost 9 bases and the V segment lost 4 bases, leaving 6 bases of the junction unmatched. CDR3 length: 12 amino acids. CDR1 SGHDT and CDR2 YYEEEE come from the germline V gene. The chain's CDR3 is CASSPQGSRYTF. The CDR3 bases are TGTGCCAGCAGCCCACAGGGGAGTCGCTACACCTTC.

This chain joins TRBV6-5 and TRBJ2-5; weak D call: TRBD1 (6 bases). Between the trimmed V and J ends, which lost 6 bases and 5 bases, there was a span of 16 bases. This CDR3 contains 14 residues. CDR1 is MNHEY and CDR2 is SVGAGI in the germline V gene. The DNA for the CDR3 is TGTGCCAGCAGACCCACAGGGAACGGGGAGACCCAGTACTTC. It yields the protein CASRPTGNGETQYF.

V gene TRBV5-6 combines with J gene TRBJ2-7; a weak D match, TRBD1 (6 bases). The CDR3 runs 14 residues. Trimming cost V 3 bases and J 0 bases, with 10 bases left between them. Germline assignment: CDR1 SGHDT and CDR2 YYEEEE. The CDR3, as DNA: TGTGCCAGCAGCTCCGTACAGGGCTCCTACGAGCAGTACTTC. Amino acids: CASSSVQGSYEQYF.

CDR3 nucleotides: TGTGCCAGCAGTTTGGACAGGGGAGGTCGAGAGCAGTACTTC. The encoded protein is CASSLDRGGREQYF. V is TRBV27 and J is TRBJ2-7; 9 positions match TRBD1. The V segment lost 3 bases and the J segment 7 bases; nucleotides outside the gene matches: 7. Germline V lookup: CDR1 MNHEY, CDR2 SMNVEV (reference sequence). The length of the CDR3 is 14 residues.

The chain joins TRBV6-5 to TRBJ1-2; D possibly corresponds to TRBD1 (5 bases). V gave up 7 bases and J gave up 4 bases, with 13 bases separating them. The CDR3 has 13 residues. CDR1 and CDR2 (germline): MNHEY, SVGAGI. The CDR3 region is CASTTQGGYGYTF. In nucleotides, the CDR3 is TGTGCCAGCACTACCCAGGGTGGCTATGGCTACACCTTC.

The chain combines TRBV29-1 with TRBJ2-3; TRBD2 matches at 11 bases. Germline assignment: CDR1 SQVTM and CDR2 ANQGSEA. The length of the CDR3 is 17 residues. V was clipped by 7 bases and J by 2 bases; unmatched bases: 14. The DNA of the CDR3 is TGCAGCGAGAGGTTACTAGCGGGAGAACGAGCCACAGATACGCAGTATTTT. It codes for CSERLLAGERATDTQYF.

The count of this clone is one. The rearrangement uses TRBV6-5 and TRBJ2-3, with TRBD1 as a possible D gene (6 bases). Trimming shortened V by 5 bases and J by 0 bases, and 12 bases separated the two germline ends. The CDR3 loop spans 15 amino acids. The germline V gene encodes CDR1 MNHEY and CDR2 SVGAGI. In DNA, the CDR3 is TGTGCCAGCAGTACGGACAGTTCTAGCACAGATACGCAGTATTTT. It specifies CASSTDSSSTDTQYF.

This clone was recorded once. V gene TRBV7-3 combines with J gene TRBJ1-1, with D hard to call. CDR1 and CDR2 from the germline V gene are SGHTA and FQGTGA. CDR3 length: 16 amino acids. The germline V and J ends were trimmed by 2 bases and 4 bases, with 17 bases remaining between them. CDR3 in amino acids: CASSLQQIGVSTEAFF. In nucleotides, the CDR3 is TGTGCCAGCAGCTTACAACAGATAGGTGTGAGCACTGAAGCTTTCTTT. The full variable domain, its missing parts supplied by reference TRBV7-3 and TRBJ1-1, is GAGVSQTPSNKVTEKGKYVELRCDPISGHTALYWYRQSLGQGPEFLIYFQGTGAADDSGLPNDRFFAVRPEGSVSTLKIQRTERGDSAVYLCASSLQQIGVSTEAFFGQGTRLTVV.